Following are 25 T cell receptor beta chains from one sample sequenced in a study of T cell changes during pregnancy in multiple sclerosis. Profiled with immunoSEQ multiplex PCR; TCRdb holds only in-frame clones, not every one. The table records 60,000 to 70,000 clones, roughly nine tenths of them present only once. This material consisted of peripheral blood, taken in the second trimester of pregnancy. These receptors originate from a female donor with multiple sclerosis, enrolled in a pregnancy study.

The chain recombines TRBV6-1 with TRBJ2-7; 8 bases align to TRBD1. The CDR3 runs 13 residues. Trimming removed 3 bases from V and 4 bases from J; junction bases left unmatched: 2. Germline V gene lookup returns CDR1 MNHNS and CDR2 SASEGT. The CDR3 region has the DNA TGTGCCAGCAGTGAGGGACAGGTTTACGAGCAGTACTTC. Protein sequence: CASSEGQVYEQYF.

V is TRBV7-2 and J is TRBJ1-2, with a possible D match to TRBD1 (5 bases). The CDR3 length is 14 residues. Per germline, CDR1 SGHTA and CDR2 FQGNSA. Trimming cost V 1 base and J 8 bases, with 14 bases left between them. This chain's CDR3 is CASSLDRGRGGYTF. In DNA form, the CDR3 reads TGTGCCAGCAGCTTAGATCGGGGGAGAGGAGGCTACACCTTC.

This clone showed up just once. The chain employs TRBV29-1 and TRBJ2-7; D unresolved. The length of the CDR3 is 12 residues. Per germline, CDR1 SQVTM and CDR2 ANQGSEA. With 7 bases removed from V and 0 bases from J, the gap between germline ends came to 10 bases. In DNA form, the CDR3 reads TGCAGCGGAGGCGGAGACTCCTACGAGCAGTACTTC. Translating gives CSGGGDSYEQYF.

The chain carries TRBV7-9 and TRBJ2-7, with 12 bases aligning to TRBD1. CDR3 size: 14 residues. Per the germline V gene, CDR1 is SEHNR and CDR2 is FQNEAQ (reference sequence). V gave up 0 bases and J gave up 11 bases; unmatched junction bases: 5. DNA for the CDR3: TGTGCCAGCAGCTTAGCAGGGACAGGGGGCTTAGAGTACTTC. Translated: CASSLAGTGGLEYF.

The CDR3 DNA follows: TGTGCCAGCAGCTTAAGGACTACCGAAGAGACCCAGTACTTC. Translation gives CASSLRTTEETQYF. This sequence joins TRBV7-8 and TRBJ2-5; possible D gene TRBD2, 6 bases. The CDR3 has 14 amino acids. V was cut by 2 bases and J by 3 bases, with 10 bases left in between. Germline V gene sequence: CDR1 SGHVS, CDR2 FQNEAQ.

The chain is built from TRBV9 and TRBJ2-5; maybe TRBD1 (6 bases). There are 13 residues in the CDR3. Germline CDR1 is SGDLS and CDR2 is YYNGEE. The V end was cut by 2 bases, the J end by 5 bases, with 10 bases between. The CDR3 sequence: CASSVQGRETQYF. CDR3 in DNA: TGTGCCAGCAGCGTCCAGGGGCGGGAGACCCAGTACTTC.

This CDR3 is CASSLGADKWSGQYF. The CDR3 DNA reads as TGCGCCAGCAGCTTGGGAGCTGACAAGTGGAGCGGGCAGTACTTC. The genes are TRBV5-1 and TRBJ2-7; TRBD2 is a possible D gene (5 bases). The germline CDR1 and CDR2 sequences are SGHRS and YFSETQ. V shed 0 bases and J shed 9 bases, with 19 bases lying between them. The CDR3 is 15 residues long.

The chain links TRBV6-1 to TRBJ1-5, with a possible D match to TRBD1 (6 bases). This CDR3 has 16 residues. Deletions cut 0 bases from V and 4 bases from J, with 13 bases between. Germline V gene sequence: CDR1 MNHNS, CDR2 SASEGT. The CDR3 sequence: CASSEASGQNNQPQHF. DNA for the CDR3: TGTGCCAGCAGTGAAGCGTCGGGACAAAATAATCAGCCCCAGCATTTT.

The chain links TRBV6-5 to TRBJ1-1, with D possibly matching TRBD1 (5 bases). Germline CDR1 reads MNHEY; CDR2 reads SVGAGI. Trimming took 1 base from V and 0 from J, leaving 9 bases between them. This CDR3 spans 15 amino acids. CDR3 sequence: CASSYLGGVNTEAFF. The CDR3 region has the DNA TGTGCCAGCAGTTACTTGGGGGGGGTGAACACTGAAGCTTTCTTT.

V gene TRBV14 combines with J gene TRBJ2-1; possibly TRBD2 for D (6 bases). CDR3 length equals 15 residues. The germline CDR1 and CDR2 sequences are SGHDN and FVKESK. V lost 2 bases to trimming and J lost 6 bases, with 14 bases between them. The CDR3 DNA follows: TGTGCCAGCAGCCAATATAGCGGTGGGGGCAATGAGCAGTTCTTC. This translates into CASSQYSGGGNEQFF. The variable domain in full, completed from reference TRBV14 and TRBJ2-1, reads EAGVTQFPSHSVIEKGQTVTLRCDPISGHDNLYWYRRVMGKEIKFLLHFVKESKQDESGMPNNRFLAERTGGTYSTLKVQPAELEDSGVYFCASSQYSGGGNEQFFGPGTRLTVL.

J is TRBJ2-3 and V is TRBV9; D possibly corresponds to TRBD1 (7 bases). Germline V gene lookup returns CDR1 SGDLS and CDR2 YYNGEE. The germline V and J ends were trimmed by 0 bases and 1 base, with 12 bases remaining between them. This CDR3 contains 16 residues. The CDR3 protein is CASSVEGGTGTDTQYF. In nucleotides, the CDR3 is TGTGCCAGCAGCGTAGAAGGGGGGACAGGCACAGATACGCAGTATTTT.

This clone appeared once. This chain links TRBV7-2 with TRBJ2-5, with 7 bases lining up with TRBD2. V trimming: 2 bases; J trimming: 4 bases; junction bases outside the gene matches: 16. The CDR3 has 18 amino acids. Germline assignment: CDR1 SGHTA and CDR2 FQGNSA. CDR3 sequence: CASSLSRTGLGEGETQYF. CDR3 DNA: TGTGCCAGCAGCTTAAGTAGAACGGGTTTAGGGGAGGGAGAGACCCAGTACTTC.

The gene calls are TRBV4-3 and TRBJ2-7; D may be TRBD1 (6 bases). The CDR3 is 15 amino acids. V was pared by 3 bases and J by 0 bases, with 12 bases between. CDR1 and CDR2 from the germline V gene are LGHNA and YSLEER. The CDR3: CASSQLQGDSYEQYF. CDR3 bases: TGCGCCAGCAGCCAGCTACAGGGAGACTCCTACGAGCAGTACTTC.

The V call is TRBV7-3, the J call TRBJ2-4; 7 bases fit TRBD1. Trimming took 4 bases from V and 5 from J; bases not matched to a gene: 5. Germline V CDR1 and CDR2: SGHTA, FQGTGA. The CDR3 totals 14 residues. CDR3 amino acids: CASSSRDSENIQYF. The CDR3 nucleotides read TGTGCCAGCAGCTCCCGGGACAGTGAAAACATTCAGTACTTC.

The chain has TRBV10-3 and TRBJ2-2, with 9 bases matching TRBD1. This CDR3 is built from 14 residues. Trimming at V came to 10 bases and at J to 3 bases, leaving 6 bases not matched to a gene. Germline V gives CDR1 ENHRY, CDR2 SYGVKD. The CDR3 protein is CATEQGADTGELFF. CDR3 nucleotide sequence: TGTGCCACCGAACAGGGGGCGGACACCGGGGAGCTGTTTTTT.

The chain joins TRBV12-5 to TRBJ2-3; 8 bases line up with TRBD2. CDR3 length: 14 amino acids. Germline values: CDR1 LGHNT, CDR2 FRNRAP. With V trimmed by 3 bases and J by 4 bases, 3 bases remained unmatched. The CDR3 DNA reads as TGTGCTAGTGGTTTAGGCGGGGGGTCAGATACGCAGTATTTT. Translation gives CASGLGGGSDTQYF.

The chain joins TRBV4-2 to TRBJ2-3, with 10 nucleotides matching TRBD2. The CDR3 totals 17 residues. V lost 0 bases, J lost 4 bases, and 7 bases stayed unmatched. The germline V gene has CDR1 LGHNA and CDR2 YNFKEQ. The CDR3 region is CASSQDPAGGPADTQYF. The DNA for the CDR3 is TGTGCCAGCAGCCAAGACCCAGCGGGGGGGCCAGCAGATACGCAGTATTTT.

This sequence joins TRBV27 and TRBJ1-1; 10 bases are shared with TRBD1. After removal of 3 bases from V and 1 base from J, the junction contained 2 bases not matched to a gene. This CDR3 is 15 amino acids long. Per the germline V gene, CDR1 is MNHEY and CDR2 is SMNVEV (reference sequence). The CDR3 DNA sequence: TGTGCCAGCAGTTTTAGGACAGGGGGGAACACTGAAGCTTTCTTT. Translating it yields CASSFRTGGNTEAFF.

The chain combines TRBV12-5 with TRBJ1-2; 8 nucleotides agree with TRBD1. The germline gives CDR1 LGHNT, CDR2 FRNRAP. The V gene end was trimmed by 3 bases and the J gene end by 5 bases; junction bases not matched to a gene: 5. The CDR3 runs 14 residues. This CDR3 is CASGFGQGFYGYTF. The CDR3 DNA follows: TGTGCTAGTGGTTTCGGACAGGGCTTTTATGGCTACACCTTC.

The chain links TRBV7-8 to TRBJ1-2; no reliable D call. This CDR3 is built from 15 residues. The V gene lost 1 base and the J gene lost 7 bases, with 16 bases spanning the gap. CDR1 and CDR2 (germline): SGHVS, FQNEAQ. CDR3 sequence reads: CASSLVLGDKRGYTF. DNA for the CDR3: TGTGCCAGCAGCTTAGTTCTGGGTGACAAACGTGGCTACACCTTC.

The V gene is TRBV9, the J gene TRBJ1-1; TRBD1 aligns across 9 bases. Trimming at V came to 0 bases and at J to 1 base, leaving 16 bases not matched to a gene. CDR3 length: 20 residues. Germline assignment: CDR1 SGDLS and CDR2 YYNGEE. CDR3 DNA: TGTGCCAGCAGCGTAGGGAAAGTTGGACAGGGGTGGGGCGGGAACACTGAAGCTTTCTTT. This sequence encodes CASSVGKVGQGWGGNTEAFF.

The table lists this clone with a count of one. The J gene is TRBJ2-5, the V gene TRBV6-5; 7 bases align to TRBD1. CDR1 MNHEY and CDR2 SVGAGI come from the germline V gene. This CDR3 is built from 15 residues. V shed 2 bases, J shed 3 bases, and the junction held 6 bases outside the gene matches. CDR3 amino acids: CASSYRGRAEETQYF. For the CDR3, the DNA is TGTGCCAGCAGTTACAGGGGGCGAGCTGAAGAGACCCAGTACTTC.

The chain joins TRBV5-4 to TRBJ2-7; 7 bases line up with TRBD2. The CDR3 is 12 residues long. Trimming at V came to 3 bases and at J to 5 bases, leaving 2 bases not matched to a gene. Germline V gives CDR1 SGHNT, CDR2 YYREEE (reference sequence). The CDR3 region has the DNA TGTGCCAGCAGCTGGGGGGGGAACGAGCAGTACTTC. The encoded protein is CASSWGGNEQYF.

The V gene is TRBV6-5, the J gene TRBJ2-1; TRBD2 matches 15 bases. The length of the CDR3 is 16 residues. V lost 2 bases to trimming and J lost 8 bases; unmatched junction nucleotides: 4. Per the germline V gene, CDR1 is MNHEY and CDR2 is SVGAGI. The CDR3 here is CASSYGTSGGQDEQFF. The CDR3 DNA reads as TGTGCCAGCAGTTACGGGACTAGCGGGGGGCAGGATGAGCAGTTCTTC.

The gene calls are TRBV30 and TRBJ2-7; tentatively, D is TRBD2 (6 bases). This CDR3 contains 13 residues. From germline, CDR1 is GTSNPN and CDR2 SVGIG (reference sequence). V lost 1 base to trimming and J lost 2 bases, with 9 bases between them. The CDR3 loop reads CAWSATSPYEQYF. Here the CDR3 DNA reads TGTGCCTGGAGTGCCACTAGCCCCTACGAGCAGTACTTC. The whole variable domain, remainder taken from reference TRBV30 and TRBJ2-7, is SQTIHQWPATLVQPVGSPLSLECTVEGTSNPNLYWYRQAAGRGLQLLFYSVGIGQISSEVPQNLSASRPQDRQFILSSKKLLLSDSGFYLCAWSATSPYEQYFGPGTRLTVT.